This T cell receptor (beta chain) comes out of a study of blood T cell repertoires in COVID-19. Overall study: Acute and convalescent COVID-19 samples came from the United States, Italy and Spain. The analysed material was cDNA or gDNA that came from T cells, B-cell-depleted T cells, or PBMCs.

Under the authors' procedure: Reference gene primer amplification gave estimated nucleated cell counts. Method: immunoSEQ multiplex PCR; TCRdb's copy keeps in-frame clones and lacks some. That table supplies the V and J calls and clone size; D and trimming were determined from the DNA. Of fewer than 85,000 clones listed, roughly 70% were seen once; the top ten hold just over 2.5%. This CDR3 is built from 14 residues. Germline CDR1 SGHTS, CDR2 YDEGEE. The V gene lost 2 bases and the J gene lost 0 bases, with 8 bases spanning the gap. J is TRBJ1-1 and V is TRBV5-8; no definite D call. Material for sequencing was peripheral blood. This TCR was recovered from a human donor with acute or convalescent COVID-19. The donor label of this sample is uncertain. CDR3 sequence: CASSFWQMNTEAFF. The CDR3 coding sequence is TGTGCCAGCAGCTTTTGGCAGATGAACACTGAAGCTTTCTTT.